The 14 T cell receptor beta chains below come from one sample, sequenced in a study of regulatory and conventional T cells in RAG deficiency. Generated by immunoSEQ multiplex PCR, the TCRdb table keeps only in-frame clones and is missing some. The sample carries fewer than 10,000 clones, roughly 90% recorded once. Regulatory T cells were sorted from blood as CD4+ CD25-high CD127-low cells. These records were also assigned to another study, of regulatory T cells. As reported in that work: The PCR used 52 TRBV and 13 TRBJ primers.

Material: Tregs sorted from blood. These receptors were collected from a human donor in good health.

V usage is TRBV6-5 and J usage is TRBJ1-1; a weak D match, TRBD1 (5 bases). Trimming took 0 bases from V and 5 from J, leaving 16 bases between them. There are 16 residues in the CDR3. Germline V gene sequence: CDR1 MNHEY, CDR2 SVGAGI. The CDR3 DNA is TGTGCCAGCAGTTACTCGATGGGGGGTATGGATACTGAAGCTTTCTTT. Its translation: CASSYSMGGMDTEAFF.

This sequence joins TRBV27 and TRBJ2-3; 11 bases are a match to TRBD2. V lost 2 bases and J lost 0; bases outside the gene matches: 10. In germline, CDR1 is MNHEY, CDR2 SMNVEV (reference sequence). CDR3 length equals 19 residues. The CDR3 loop reads CASSLTPGLAETSTDTQYF. As DNA, the CDR3 is TGTGCCAGCAGTTTAACTCCGGGACTAGCGGAAACTAGCACAGATACGCAGTATTTT.

This sequence joins TRBV4-2 and TRBJ2-3, with 7 nucleotides matching TRBD2. Germline V gene data show CDR1 as LGHNA and CDR2 as YNFKEQ. This CDR3 is built from 17 residues. V shed 1 base, J shed 2 bases, and the junction held 9 bases outside the gene matches. The CDR3 reads CASSQGGGWRLTDTQYF. The DNA of the CDR3 is TGTGCCAGCAGCCAAGGGGGAGGGTGGCGGCTCACAGATACGCAGTATTTT.

This clone was seen just once. The gene calls are TRBV27 and TRBJ1-5, with D perhaps matching TRBD1 (5 bases). The CDR3 has 15 amino acids. V lost 6 bases and J 0 bases, leaving 12 bases between the germline ends. Looked up from germline, CDR1 is MNHEY and CDR2 is SMNVEV (reference sequence). Written as DNA, the CDR3 is TGTGCCAGCAGACCCAGGGCAGTTAGCAATCAGCCCCAGCATTTT. Protein: CASRPRAVSNQPQHF.

This clone was counted once. The chain couples TRBV5-6 to TRBJ1-2; TRBD1 is a possible D gene (6 bases). The CDR3 consists of 16 residues. Between the trimmed V and J ends, which lost 3 bases and 2 bases, there was a span of 17 bases. Germline loops: CDR1 SGHDT, CDR2 YYEEEE. The CDR3 is CASSYPTGYENYGYTF. The DNA of the CDR3 is TGTGCCAGCAGCTATCCCACAGGGTATGAAAACTATGGCTACACCTTC.

The rearrangement uses TRBV11-2 and TRBJ2-5; the match to TRBD2 covers 13 bases. The CDR3 runs to 15 residues. Unmatched junction bases numbered 5, after V lost 5 bases and J lost 5 bases. Looked up from germline, CDR1 is SGHAT and CDR2 is FQNNGV. The CDR3 DNA follows: TGTGCCAGCAGCGTAGGACTAGCGGGGGTGGAGACCCAGTACTTC. Amino acids: CASSVGLAGVETQYF.

There are a few counts of this clone. V and J are TRBV12-5 and TRBJ1-1; no clear D. Germline V CDR1 and CDR2: LGHNT, FRNRAP. Trimming shortened V by 5 bases and J by 7 bases, and 8 bases separated the two germline ends. The CDR3 spans 11 residues. The CDR3 DNA sequence: TGTGCTAGTGGTAACCTCAATGAAGCTTTCTTT. Encoded protein: CASGNLNEAFF.

The rearrangement joins TRBV7-8 to TRBJ1-4; D is undetermined. The CDR3 runs 17 residues. CDR1 and CDR2 (germline): SGHVS, FQNEAQ. The ends were cut back, 6 bases at V and 0 bases at J, with 17 bases in the middle. The CDR3 here is CASRKRGGFATNEKLFF. The CDR3 coding sequence is TGTGCCAGCAGAAAGAGAGGAGGGTTTGCAACTAATGAAAAACTGTTTTTT. The whole variable domain, filled in from reference TRBV7-8 and TRBJ1-4, reads GAGVSQSPRYKVAKRGQDVALRCDPISGHVSLFWYQQALGQGPEFLTYFQNEAQLDKSGLPSDRFFAERPEGSVSTLKIQRTQQEDSAVYLCASRKRGGFATNEKLFFGSGTQLSVL.

The J gene is TRBJ2-1, the V gene TRBV9, with D possibly matching TRBD1 (6 bases). This CDR3 has 16 amino acids. Germline V gene lookup returns CDR1 SGDLS and CDR2 YYNGEE. V lost 4 bases, J lost 9 bases, and 23 bases lay in between. The chain's CDR3 is CASSPTDRPQRGEQFF. The CDR3 DNA sequence: TGTGCCAGCAGCCCAACCGACAGGCCCCAAAGGGGTGAGCAGTTCTTC.

The rearrangement links TRBV6-1 to TRBJ2-3, with a weak D call TRBD1 (6 bases). There are 12 residues in the CDR3. Trimming removed 8 bases from V and 2 bases from J, with 8 bases in between. Looked up from germline, CDR1 is MNHNS and CDR2 is SASEGT. The CDR3 DNA follows: TGTGCCAGCCGGGACACCACAGATACGCAGTATTTT. It is translated as CASRDTTDTQYF.

The rearrangement links TRBV15 to TRBJ1-3; D unclear. Germline V gene lookup returns CDR1 LNHNV and CDR2 YYDKDF (reference sequence). The CDR3 totals 15 residues. Trimming removed 0 bases from V and 0 bases from J, with 6 bases in between. The DNA for the CDR3 is TGTGCCACCAGCAGAGATGTGGGCTCTGGAAACACCATATATTTT. This translates into CATSRDVGSGNTIYF. The full variable domain, rest sourced from reference TRBV15 and TRBJ1-3, is DAMVIQNPRYQVTQFGKPVTLSCSQTLNHNVMYWYQQKSSQAPKLLFHYYDKDFNNEADTPDNFQSRRPNTSFCFLDIRSPGLGDTAMYLCATSRDVGSGNTIYFGEGSWLTVV.

This chain uses TRBV6-6 with TRBJ1-3; no definite D call. Trimming took 0 bases from V and 3 from J, leaving 6 bases between them. The CDR3 totals 14 residues. Germline V lookup: CDR1 MNHNY, CDR2 SVGAGI (reference sequence). The CDR3 coding sequence is TGTGCCAGCAGTTACTCTACATTTGGAAACACCATATATTTT. Its protein is CASSYSTFGNTIYF.

The gene calls are TRBV6-6 and TRBJ2-7, with a possible D match to TRBD2 (5 bases). V lost 6 bases, J lost 3 bases, and 12 bases lay in between. Germline CDR1 MNHNY, CDR2 SVGAGI (reference sequence). This CDR3 has 13 amino acids. CDR3 coding DNA: TGTGCCAGCAGCCAAGGACTCAACTACGAGCAGTACTTC. This sequence encodes CASSQGLNYEQYF.

This clone was detected only once. The V call is TRBV28, the J call TRBJ1-1; D is ambiguous. V shed 3 bases and J shed 5 bases, with 10 bases lying between them. The CDR3 covers 13 residues. Germline V CDR1 and CDR2: MDHEN, SYDVKM. The CDR3 nucleotides read TGTGCCAGCAGTTTTCTCCCTACGACTGAAGCTTTCTTT. Protein: CASSFLPTTEAFF.